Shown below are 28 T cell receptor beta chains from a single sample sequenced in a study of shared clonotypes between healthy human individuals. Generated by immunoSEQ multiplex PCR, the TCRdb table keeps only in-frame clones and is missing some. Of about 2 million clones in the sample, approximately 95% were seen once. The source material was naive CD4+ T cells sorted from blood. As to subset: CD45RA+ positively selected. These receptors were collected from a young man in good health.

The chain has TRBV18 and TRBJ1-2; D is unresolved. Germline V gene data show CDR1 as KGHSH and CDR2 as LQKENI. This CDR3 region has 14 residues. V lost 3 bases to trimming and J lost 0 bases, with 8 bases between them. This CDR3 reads CASSPGTSNYGYTF. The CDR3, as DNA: TGTGCCAGCTCACCGGGCACTTCTAACTATGGCTACACCTTC.

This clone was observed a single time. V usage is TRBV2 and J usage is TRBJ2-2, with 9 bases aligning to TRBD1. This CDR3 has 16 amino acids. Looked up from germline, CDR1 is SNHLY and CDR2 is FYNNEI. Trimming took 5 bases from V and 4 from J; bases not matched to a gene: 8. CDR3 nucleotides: TGTGCCAGCAGTTCTTCCGGGACAGGGACCACCGGGGAGCTGTTTTTT. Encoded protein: CASSSSGTGTTGELFF. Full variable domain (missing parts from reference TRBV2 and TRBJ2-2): EPEVTQTPSHQVTQMGQEVILRCVPISNHLYFYWYRQILGQKVEFLVSFYNNEISEKSEIFDDQFSVERPDGSNFTLKIRSTKLEDSAMYFCASSSSGTGTTGELFFGEGSRLTVL.

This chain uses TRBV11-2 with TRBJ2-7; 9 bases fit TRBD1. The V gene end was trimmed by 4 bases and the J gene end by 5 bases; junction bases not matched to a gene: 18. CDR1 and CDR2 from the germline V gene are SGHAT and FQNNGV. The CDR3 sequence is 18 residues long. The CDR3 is CASSSIPLGGQGLNEQYF. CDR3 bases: TGTGCCAGCAGCTCTATACCACTGGGGGGACAGGGCTTGAACGAGCAGTACTTC. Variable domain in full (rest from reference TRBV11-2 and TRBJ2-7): EAGVAQSPRYKIIEKRQSVAFWCNPISGHATLYWYQQILGQGPKLLIQFQNNGVVDDSQLPKDRFSAERLKGVDSTLKIQPAKLEDSAVYLCASSSIPLGGQGLNEQYFGPGTRLTVT.

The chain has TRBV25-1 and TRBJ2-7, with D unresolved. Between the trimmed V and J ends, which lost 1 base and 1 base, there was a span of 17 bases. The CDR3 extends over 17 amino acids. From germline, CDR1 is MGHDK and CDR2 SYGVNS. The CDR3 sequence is CASSESGWHLRSYEQYF. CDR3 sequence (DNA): TGTGCCAGCAGTGAATCTGGGTGGCACCTTCGATCCTACGAGCAGTACTTC.

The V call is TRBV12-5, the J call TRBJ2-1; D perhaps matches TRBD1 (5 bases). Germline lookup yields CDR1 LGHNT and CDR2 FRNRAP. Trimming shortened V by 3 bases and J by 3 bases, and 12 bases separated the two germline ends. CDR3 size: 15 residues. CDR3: CASGLGLGDYNEQFF. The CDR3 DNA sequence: TGTGCTAGTGGTTTAGGTCTAGGGGACTACAATGAGCAGTTCTTC.

The CDR3 is CASSDTTGGRGYTF. Written as DNA, the CDR3 is TGTGCCAGCAGTGATACGACAGGGGGTCGTGGCTACACCTTC. The chain combines TRBV25-1 with TRBJ1-2; 9 nucleotides agree with TRBD1. Losses at the gene ends were 3 bases for V and 7 bases for J; bases not matched to a gene: 6. The CDR3 covers 14 residues. Germline-derived CDR1 and CDR2 are MGHDK and SYGVNS.

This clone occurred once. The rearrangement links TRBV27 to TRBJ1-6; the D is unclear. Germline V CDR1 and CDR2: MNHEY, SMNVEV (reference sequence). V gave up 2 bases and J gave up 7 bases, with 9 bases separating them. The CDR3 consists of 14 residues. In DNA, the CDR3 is TGTGCCAGCAGTTTAGGGGTTTTGAATTCACCCCTCCACTTT. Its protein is CASSLGVLNSPLHF.

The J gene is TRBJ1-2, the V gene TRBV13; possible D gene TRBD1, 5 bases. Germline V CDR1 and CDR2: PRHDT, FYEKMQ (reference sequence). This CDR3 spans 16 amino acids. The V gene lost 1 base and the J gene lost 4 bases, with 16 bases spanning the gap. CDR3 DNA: TGTGCCAGCAGCTTAGCCTCAGACGGGCAGGGCTATGGCTACACCTTC. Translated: CASSLASDGQGYGYTF.

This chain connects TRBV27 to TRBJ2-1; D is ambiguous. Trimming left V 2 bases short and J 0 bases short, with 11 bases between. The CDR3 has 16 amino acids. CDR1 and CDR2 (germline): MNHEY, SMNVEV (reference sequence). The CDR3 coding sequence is TGTGCCAGCAGTTTAGAGACACCCAGCTCCTACAATGAGCAGTTCTTC. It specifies CASSLETPSSYNEQFF.

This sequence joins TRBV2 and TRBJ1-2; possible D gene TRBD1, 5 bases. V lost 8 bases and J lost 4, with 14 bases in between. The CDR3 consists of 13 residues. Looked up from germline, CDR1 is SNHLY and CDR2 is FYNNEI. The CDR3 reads CASASRGVYGYTF. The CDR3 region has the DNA TGTGCCAGCGCCTCCAGAGGGGTCTATGGCTACACCTTC.

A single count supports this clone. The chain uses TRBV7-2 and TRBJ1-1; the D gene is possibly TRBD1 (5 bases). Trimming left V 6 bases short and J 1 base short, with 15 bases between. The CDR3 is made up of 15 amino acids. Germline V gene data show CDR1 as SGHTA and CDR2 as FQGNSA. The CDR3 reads CASSLSPTGNTEAFF. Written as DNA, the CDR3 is TGTGCCAGCAGTCTTAGCCCCACAGGGAACACTGAAGCTTTCTTT.

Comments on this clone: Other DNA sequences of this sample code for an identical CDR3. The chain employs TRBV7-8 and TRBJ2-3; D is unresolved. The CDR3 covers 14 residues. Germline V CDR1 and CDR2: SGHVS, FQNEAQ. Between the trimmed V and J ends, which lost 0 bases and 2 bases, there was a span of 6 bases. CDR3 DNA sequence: TGTGCCAGCAGCTTAGCTACTAACACAGATACGCAGTATTTT. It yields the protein CASSLATNTDTQYF.

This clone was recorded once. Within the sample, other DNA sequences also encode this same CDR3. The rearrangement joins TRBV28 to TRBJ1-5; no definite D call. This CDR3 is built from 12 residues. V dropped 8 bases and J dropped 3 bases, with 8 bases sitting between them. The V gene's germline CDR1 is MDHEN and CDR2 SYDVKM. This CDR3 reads CASSPPNQPQHF. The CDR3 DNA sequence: TGTGCCAGCTCCCCCCCCAATCAGCCCCAGCATTTT.

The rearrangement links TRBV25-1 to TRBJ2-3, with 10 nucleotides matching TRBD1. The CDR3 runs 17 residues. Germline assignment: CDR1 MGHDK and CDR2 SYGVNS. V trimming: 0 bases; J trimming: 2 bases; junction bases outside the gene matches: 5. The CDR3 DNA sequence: TGTGCCAGCAGTGAATACCAGACAGGGGGCGTCACAGATACGCAGTATTTT. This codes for CASSEYQTGGVTDTQYF.

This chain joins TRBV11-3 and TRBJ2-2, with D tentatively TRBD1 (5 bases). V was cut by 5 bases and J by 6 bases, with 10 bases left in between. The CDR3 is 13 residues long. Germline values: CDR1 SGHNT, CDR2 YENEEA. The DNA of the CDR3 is TGTGCCAGCAGCCCGCAGGGCCCCGGGGAGCTGTTTTTT. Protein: CASSPQGPGELFF.

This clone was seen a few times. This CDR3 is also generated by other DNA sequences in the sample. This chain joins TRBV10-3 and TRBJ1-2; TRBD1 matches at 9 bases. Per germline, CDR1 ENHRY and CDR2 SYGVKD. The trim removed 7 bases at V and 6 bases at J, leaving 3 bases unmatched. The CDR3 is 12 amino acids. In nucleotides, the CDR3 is TGTGCCATCACCAGGACAGGGGATGGCTACACCTTC. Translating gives CAITRTGDGYTF.

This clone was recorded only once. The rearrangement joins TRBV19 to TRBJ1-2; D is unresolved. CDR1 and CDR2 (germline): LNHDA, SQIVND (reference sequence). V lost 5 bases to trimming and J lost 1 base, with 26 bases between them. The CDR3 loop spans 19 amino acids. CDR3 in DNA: TGTGCCAGTAGTTCATCTCGGGCAGCCACTCGGCCTCGTAACTATGGCTACACCTTC. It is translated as CASSSSRAATRPRNYGYTF. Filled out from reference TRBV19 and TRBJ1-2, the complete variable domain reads DGGITQSPKYLFRKEGQNVTLSCEQNLNHDAMYWYRQDPGQGLRLIYYSQIVNDFQKGDIAEGYSVSREKKESFPLTVTSAQKNPTAFYLCASSSSRAATRPRNYGYTFGSGTRLTVV.

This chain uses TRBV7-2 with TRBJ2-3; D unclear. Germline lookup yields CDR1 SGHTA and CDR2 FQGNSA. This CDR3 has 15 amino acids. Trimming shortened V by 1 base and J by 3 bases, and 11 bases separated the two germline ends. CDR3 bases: TGTGCCAGCAGCTTAGGAGCCGTCCGGACAGATACGCAGTATTTT. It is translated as CASSLGAVRTDTQYF.

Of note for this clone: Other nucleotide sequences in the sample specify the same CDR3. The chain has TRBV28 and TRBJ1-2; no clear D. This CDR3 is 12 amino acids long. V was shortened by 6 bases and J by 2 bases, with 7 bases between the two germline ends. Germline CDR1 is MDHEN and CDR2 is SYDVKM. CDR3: CASRPGNYGYTF. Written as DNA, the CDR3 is TGTGCCAGCAGACCGGGGAACTATGGCTACACCTTC.

The CDR3 reads CASSPATGPSGANVLTF. The CDR3 DNA follows: TGTGCCAGCTCACCTGCGACAGGGCCTTCTGGGGCCAACGTCCTGACTTTC. The gene calls are TRBV18 and TRBJ2-6, with 7 bases identical to TRBD1. The CDR3 is 17 residues long. Germline V gives CDR1 KGHSH, CDR2 LQKENI. V was clipped by 3 bases and J by 1 base; unmatched bases: 6.

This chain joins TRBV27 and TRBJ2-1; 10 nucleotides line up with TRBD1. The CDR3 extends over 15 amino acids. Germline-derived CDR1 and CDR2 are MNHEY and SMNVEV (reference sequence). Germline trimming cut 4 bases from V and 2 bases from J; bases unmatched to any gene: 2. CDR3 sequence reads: CASSSGQGTYNEQFF. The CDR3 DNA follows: TGTGCCAGCAGTTCGGGACAGGGGACCTACAATGAGCAGTTCTTC.

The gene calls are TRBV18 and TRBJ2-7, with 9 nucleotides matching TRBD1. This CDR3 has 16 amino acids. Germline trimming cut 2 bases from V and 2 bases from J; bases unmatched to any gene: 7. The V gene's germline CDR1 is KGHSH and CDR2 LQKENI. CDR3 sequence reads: CASSPIAGQGTYEQYF. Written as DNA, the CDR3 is TGTGCCAGCTCACCAATCGCGGGACAGGGCACCTACGAGCAGTACTTC. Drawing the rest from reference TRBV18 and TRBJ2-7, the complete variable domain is NAGVMQNPRHLVRRRGQEARLRCSPMKGHSHVYWYRQLPEEGLKFMVYLQKENIIDESGMPKERFSAEFPKEGPSILRIQQVVRGDSAAYFCASSPIAGQGTYEQYFGPGTRLTVT.

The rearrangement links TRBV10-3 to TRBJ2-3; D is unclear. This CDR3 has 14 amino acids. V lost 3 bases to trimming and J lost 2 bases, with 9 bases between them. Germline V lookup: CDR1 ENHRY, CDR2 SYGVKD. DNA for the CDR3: TGTGCCATCAGTGATTTTAAGGCCACAGATACGCAGTATTTT. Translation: CAISDFKATDTQYF.

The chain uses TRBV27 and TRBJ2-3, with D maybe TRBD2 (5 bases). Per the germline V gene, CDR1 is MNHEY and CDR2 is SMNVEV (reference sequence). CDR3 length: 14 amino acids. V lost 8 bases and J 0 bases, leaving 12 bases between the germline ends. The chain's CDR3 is CASAGGSSTDTQYF. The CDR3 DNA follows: TGTGCCAGCGCTGGCGGGTCAAGCACAGATACGCAGTATTTT.

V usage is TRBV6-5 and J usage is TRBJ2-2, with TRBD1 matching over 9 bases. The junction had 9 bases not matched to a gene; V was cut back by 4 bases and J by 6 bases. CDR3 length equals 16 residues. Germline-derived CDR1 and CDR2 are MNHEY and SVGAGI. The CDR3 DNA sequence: TGTGCCAGCAGTTTCGGACAGGGGTGGAGCGCCGGGGAGCTGTTTTTT. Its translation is CASSFGQGWSAGELFF.

The CDR3 spells CASSPRGRGREGYTF. The CDR3 bases are TGTGCCAGCAGCCCCCGGGGCAGGGGGCGCGAGGGCTACACCTTC. The J gene is TRBJ1-2, the V gene TRBV7-2; 8 bases agree with TRBD1. The CDR3 spans 15 residues. V dropped 5 bases and J dropped 8; count of bases not matched to a gene: 13. Germline CDR1 is SGHTA and CDR2 is FQGNSA.

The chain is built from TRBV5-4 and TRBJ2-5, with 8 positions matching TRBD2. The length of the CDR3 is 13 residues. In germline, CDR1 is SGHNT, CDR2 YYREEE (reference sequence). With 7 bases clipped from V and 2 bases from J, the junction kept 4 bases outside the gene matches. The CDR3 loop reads CASREGLQETQYF. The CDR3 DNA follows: TGTGCCAGCCGGGAGGGGTTACAAGAGACCCAGTACTTC.

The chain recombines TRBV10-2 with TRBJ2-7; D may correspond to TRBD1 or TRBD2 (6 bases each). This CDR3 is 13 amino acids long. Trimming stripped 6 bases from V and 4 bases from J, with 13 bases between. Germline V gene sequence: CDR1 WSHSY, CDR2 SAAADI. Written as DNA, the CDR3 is TGCGCCAGCAGCGTAGGGGGGATGTACGAGCAGTACTTC. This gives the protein CASSVGGMYEQYF.